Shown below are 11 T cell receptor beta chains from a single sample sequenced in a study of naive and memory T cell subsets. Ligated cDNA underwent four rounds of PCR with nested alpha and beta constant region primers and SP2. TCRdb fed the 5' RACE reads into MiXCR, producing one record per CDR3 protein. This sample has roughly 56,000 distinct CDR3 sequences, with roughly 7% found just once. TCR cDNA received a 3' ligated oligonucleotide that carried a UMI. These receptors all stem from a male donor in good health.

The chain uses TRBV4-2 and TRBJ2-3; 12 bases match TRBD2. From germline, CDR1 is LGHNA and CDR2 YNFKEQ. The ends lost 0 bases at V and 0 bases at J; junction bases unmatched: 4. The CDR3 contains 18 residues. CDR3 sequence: CASSQDPSGGASTDTQYF. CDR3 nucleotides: TGTGCCAGCAGCCAAGATCCTAGCGGGGGGGCCAGCACAGATACGCAGTATTTT.

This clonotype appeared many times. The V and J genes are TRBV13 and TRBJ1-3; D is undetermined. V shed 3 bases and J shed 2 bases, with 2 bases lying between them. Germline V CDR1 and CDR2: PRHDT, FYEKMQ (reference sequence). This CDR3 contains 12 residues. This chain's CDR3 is CASSFAGNTIYF. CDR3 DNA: TGTGCCAGCAGCTTTGCTGGAAACACCATATATTTT.

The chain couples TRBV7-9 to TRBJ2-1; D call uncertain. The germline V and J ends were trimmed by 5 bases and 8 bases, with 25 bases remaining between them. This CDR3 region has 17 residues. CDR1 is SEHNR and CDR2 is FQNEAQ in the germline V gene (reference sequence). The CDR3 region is CASSPSWAIEEVDEQFF. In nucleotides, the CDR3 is TGTGCCAGCAGCCCGTCTTGGGCAATTGAAGAAGTAGATGAGCAGTTCTTC.

The CDR3 region is CASSSDPSSYEQYF. The CDR3 region has the DNA TGCGCCAGCAGCTCCGACCCCAGCTCCTACGAGCAGTACTTC. The chain joins TRBV5-1 to TRBJ2-7; no clear D. CDR1 and CDR2 (germline): SGHRS, YFSETQ. The CDR3 runs 14 residues. The V and J ends lost 3 bases and 0 bases respectively, with 10 bases between them.

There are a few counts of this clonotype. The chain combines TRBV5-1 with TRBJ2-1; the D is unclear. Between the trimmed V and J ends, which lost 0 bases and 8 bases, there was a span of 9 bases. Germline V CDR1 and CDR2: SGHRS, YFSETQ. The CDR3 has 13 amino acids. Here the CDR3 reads CASSLDYSDEQFF. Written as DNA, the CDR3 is TGCGCCAGCAGCTTGGACTACTCGGATGAGCAGTTCTTC.

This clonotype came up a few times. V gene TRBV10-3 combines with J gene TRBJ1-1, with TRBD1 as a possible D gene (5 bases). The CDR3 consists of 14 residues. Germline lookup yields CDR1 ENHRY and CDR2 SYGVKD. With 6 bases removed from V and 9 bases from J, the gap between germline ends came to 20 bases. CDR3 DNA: TGTGCCATCAGCGATCACCAGGGAAGTCTGAAAGCTTTCTTT. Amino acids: CAISDHQGSLKAFF.

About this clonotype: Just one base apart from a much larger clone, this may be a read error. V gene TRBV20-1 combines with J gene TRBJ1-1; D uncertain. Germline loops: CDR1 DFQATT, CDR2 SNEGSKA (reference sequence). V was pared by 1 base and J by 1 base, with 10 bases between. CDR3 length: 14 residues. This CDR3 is CSARGRRSNTEAFF. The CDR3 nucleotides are TGCAGTGCTAGAGGTCGGCGGTCGAACACTGAAGCTTTCTTT.

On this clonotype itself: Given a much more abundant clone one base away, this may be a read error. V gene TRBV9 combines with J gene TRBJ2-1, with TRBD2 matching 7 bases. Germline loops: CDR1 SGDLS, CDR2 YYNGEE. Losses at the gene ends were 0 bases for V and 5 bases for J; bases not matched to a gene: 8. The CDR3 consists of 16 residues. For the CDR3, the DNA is TGTGCCAGCAGCGTAGACGGCGGGAGATCCAACAATGAGCAGTTCTTC. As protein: CASSVDGGRSNNEQFF. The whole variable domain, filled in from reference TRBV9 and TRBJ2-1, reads DSGVTQTPKHLITATGQRVTLRCSPRSGDLSVYWYQQSLDQGLQFLIQYYNGEERAKGNILERFSAQQFPDLHSELNLSSLELGDSALYFCASSVDGGRSNNEQFFGPGTRLTVL.

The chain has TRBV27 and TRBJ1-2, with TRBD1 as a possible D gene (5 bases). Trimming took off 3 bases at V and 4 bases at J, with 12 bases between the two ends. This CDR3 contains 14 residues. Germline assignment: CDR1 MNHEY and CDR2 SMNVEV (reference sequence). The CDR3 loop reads CASSFQGQAYGYTF. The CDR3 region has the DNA TGTGCCAGCAGTTTTCAGGGCCAGGCCTATGGCTACACCTTC.

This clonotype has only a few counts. CDR3 nucleotide sequence: TGTGCCAGCAGGTACTCGGCCTACGAGCAGTACTTC. Its protein is CASRYSAYEQYF. The rearrangement links TRBV2 to TRBJ2-7; no clear D. The V gene lost 6 bases and the J gene lost 2 bases, with 8 bases spanning the gap. Germline assignment: CDR1 SNHLY and CDR2 FYNNEI. The CDR3 has 12 amino acids.

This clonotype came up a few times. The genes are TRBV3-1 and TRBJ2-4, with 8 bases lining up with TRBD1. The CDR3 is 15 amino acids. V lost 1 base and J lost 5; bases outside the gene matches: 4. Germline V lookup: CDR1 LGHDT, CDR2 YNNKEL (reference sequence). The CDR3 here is CASSQVSGGENIQYF. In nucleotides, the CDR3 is TGTGCCAGCAGCCAAGTTTCAGGGGGCGAAAACATTCAGTACTTC.